Sequencing of this T cell receptor (beta chain) was carried out in a study of cytomegalovirus exposure and HLA in healthy donors. Study observations and caveats: Later analysis identified about 17,000 TCR beta sequences associated with HLA alleles, using a false discovery rate threshold of 0.05.

A note on this clone: Antigen unknown.

13 Jbeta primers and 60 Vbeta primers were used for the PCR. Profiling relied on immunoSEQ multiplex PCR, and the TCRdb table lists in-frame clones only, not all of them. The repertoire holds around 67,000 clones, with roughly 68% as singletons. Germline lookup yields CDR1 SGHRS and CDR2 YFSETQ. This CDR3 comprises 16 residues. V trimming: 4 bases; J trimming: 5 bases; junction bases outside the gene matches: 11. Sequencing used PBMCs. This chain links TRBV5-1 with TRBJ2-7, with TRBD2 matching 11 bases. This sequence was found in a woman in her forties or fifties in good health and CMV-seronegative. CDR3 amino acids: CASSPPGLAGGNEQYF. As DNA, the CDR3 is TGCGCCAGCAGCCCTCCGGGTCTAGCGGGAGGAAACGAGCAGTACTTC.